This TCR beta chain was retrieved from a study of T cell repertoires in cytomegalovirus infection. Study information: In public TCR beta signatures, there were indications of both CMV infection and matching HLA type.

This clonotype was found a few times. Trimming left V 1 base short and J 0 bases short, with 10 bases between. The CDR3 consists of 15 residues. CDR1 and CDR2 from the germline V gene are SGHVS and FNYEAQ. TCRdb independently ran MiXCR on the reads; one entry per CDR3 protein. The repertoire holds about 450,000 distinct CDR3 sequences, with roughly a third as singletons. This chain links TRBV7-6 with TRBJ2-7; D is possibly TRBD1 or TRBD2 (5 bases each). Sequenced: PBMCs. The sequence came from a human donor in good health (CMV status not recorded). Some clones in this sample may be carry-over from other donors' samples. The CDR3 DNA reads as TGTGCCAGCAGCTTAGAGGGGACCACCTCCTACGAGCAGTACTTC. This gives the protein CASSLEGTTSYEQYF.